Listed here are 27 T cell receptor beta chains from one sample, sequenced in a study of blood T cell repertoires in COVID-19 (dated by TCRdb to 2018 to 2021). The library came from the immunoSEQ multiplex PCR assay. TCRdb retrieved this table from immuneACCESS and kept in-frame rearrangements only. Not all clones are present; in checked studies, unresolved V genes account for under half, and no reason is known for the remainder. The sample data list 120,000 to 150,000 clones, and around four fifths of these were observed just once. The ten biggest clones cover approximately 2.7% of the sample. Source material: peripheral blood. These receptors were collected from a woman aged 40 to 55 with active or convalescent COVID-19.

This chain joins TRBV28 and TRBJ1-2; a weak D match, TRBD1 (5 bases). CDR3 length: 13 amino acids. CDR1 MDHEN and CDR2 SYDVKM come from the germline V gene. The V end was cut by 5 bases, the J end by 3 bases, with 10 bases between. In DNA form, the CDR3 reads TGTGCCAGCAGTCCCGGGGGACACTATGGCTACACCTTC. It translates to CASSPGGHYGYTF.

The chain uses TRBV6-5 and TRBJ2-7; perhaps TRBD1 as D (6 bases). In germline, CDR1 is MNHEY, CDR2 SVGAGI. Trimming shortened V by 6 bases and J by 0 bases, and 15 bases separated the two germline ends. The CDR3 is 15 amino acids. CDR3 region: CASSASGTSSYEQYF. The CDR3 DNA reads as TGTGCCAGCAGCGCGTCCGGGACAAGCTCCTACGAGCAGTACTTC.

The CDR3 reads CASGSGLAGGTDTQYF. CDR3 in DNA: TGTGCTAGTGGTTCAGGCCTAGCGGGGGGAACAGATACGCAGTATTTT. V and J are TRBV12-5 and TRBJ2-3, with 11 nucleotides matching TRBD2. Losses at the gene ends were 4 bases for V and 3 bases for J; bases not matched to a gene: 6. This CDR3 region has 16 residues. From germline, CDR1 is LGHNT and CDR2 FRNRAP.

This clone was seen a single time. The chain employs TRBV5-1 and TRBJ1-2; D is possibly TRBD1 (6 bases). Between the trimmed V and J ends, which lost 5 bases and 4 bases, there was a span of 24 bases. The CDR3 contains 17 residues. Germline values: CDR1 SGHRS, CDR2 YFSETQ. The CDR3 loop reads CASSSGVLDRVGYGYTF. In DNA form, the CDR3 reads TGCGCCAGCAGTTCAGGGGTCTTGGATCGAGTTGGCTATGGCTACACCTTC.

V is TRBV9 and J is TRBJ2-3; D is possibly TRBD1 (5 bases). Deletions cut 0 bases from V and 0 bases from J, with 11 bases between. Germline V gives CDR1 SGDLS, CDR2 YYNGEE. CDR3 size: 16 residues. The CDR3 here is CASSVGGTTSTDTQYF. As DNA, the CDR3 is TGTGCCAGCAGCGTAGGGGGCACCACTAGCACAGATACGCAGTATTTT.

DNA for the CDR3: TGTGCCAGCAGTTCCGAAGGGGGCCGTGGAAACACCATATATTTT. Protein sequence: CASSSEGGRGNTIYF. The chain carries TRBV28 and TRBJ1-3, with TRBD1 matching 7 bases. V lost 4 bases and J lost 3; bases outside the gene matches: 6. The CDR3 extends over 15 amino acids. The germline CDR1 and CDR2 sequences are MDHEN and SYDVKM.

The chain carries TRBV7-9 and TRBJ1-1, with a weak D call TRBD1 (6 bases). The V end lost 6 bases, the J end lost 8 bases, and 19 bases lay between the germline ends. The germline V gene has CDR1 SEHNR and CDR2 FQNEAQ (reference sequence). This CDR3 has 14 amino acids. CDR3: CASRVMTGGLEAFF. The CDR3 nucleotides are TGTGCCAGCAGAGTCATGACAGGCGGTCTGGAAGCTTTCTTT.

This sequence joins TRBV27 and TRBJ2-7, with a possible D match to TRBD1 (5 bases). The CDR3 runs 14 residues. V lost 3 bases, J lost 0 bases, and 9 bases lay in between. CDR1 and CDR2 from the germline V gene are MNHEY and SMNVEV (reference sequence). CDR3 amino acids: CASSFVRDSYEQYF. In DNA, the CDR3 is TGTGCCAGCAGTTTTGTCAGGGACTCCTACGAGCAGTACTTC.

CDR3: CASSSSYEQYF. Written as DNA, the CDR3 is TGTGCCAGCAGTTCTTCCTACGAGCAGTACTTC. The chain combines TRBV11-2 with TRBJ2-7, with D unclear. Trimming cost V 6 bases and J 1 base, with 4 bases left between them. This CDR3 comprises 11 residues. Germline V gene sequence: CDR1 SGHAT, CDR2 FQNNGV.

The V gene is TRBV18, the J gene TRBJ1-5; possible D gene TRBD1, 6 bases. From germline, CDR1 is KGHSH and CDR2 LQKENI. Between the trimmed V and J ends, which lost 4 bases and 1 base, there was a span of 20 bases. The CDR3 consists of 18 residues. Written as DNA, the CDR3 is TGTGCCAGCTCACGACTTTCGGCAGGGGTCGCAAGCAATCAGCCCCAGCATTTT. Amino acid sequence: CASSRLSAGVASNQPQHF.

The J gene is TRBJ1-2, the V gene TRBV4-3; TRBD1 agrees at 7 bases. J gave up 14 bases and V 0 bases, and 6 bases lay outside the gene matches. The CDR3 is 12 amino acids. CDR1 is LGHNA, CDR2 YSLEER, per germline. Written as DNA, the CDR3 is TGCGCCAGCAGCCAAGAAGACAGGGCCAGGACCTTC. Its translation is CASSQEDRARTF.

This chain joins TRBV28 and TRBJ2-1; D gene ambiguous. CDR1 is MDHEN and CDR2 is SYDVKM in the germline V gene. V dropped 3 bases and J dropped 7 bases, with 13 bases sitting between them. The CDR3 is 14 residues long. The CDR3 region is CASSFPRGRNEQFF. The CDR3 coding sequence is TGTGCCAGCAGTTTTCCCCGAGGAAGGAATGAGCAGTTCTTC.

The chain employs TRBV10-1 and TRBJ1-2; tentative D call: TRBD1 (5 bases). The germline V gene encodes CDR1 WNHNN and CDR2 SYGVQD (reference sequence). Trimming cost V 2 bases and J 8 bases, with 21 bases left between them. The CDR3 has 16 residues. The DNA for the CDR3 is TGCGCCAGCAGTGAGGGGCATAAGGGGCACCCTAAAGGCTACACCTTC. Protein: CASSEGHKGHPKGYTF.

This chain links TRBV27 with TRBJ2-7, with 9 positions matching TRBD1. The V and J ends lost 4 bases and 2 bases, in that order; junction bases with no gene match: 6. Per the germline V gene, CDR1 is MNHEY and CDR2 is SMNVEV (reference sequence). CDR3 length equals 15 residues. The CDR3 sequence: CASSSDRGTAYEQYF. CDR3 DNA: TGTGCCAGCAGTTCCGACAGGGGGACAGCCTACGAGCAGTACTTC.

The chain carries TRBV7-8 and TRBJ1-5; tentative D call: TRBD1 (5 bases). V lost 5 bases and J lost 7, with 21 bases in between. The CDR3 runs to 16 residues. Germline loops: CDR1 SGHVS, CDR2 FQNEAQ. DNA for the CDR3: TGTGCCAGCAGCCGATCCTGGGAGGGGCAAAGGCAGCCCCAGCATTTT. It specifies CASSRSWEGQRQPQHF.

The rearrangement joins TRBV19 to TRBJ1-2; the D gene is possibly TRBD1 (6 bases). The CDR3 extends over 14 amino acids. CDR1 is LNHDA, CDR2 SQIVND, per germline (reference sequence). V dropped 2 bases and J dropped 1 base, with 8 bases sitting between them. The DNA of the CDR3 is TGTGCCAGTAGTATAATACAGGGTAACTATGGCTACACCTTC. It specifies CASSIIQGNYGYTF. Together with reference TRBV19 and TRBJ1-2, the CDR3 gives the full variable domain: DGGITQSPKYLFRKEGQNVTLSCEQNLNHDAMYWYRQDPGQGLRLIYYSQIVNDFQKGDIAEGYSVSREKKESFPLTVTSAQKNPTAFYLCASSIIQGNYGYTFGSGTRLTVV.

V is TRBV9 and J is TRBJ2-3; weak D call: TRBD1 (5 bases). Trimming cost V 4 bases and J 14 bases, with 20 bases left between them. Germline CDR1 SGDLS, CDR2 YYNGEE. This CDR3 region has 13 residues. DNA of the CDR3: TGTGCCAGCAGCACCCGGCAGGGCACTTCTTTGTATTTT. It yields the protein CASSTRQGTSLYF.

V and J are TRBV5-1 and TRBJ2-5; 8 bases agree with TRBD1. The CDR3 contains 16 residues. Per germline, CDR1 SGHRS and CDR2 YFSETQ. V lost 3 bases, J lost 5 bases, and 12 bases stayed unmatched. In DNA form, the CDR3 reads TGCGCCAGCAGCTCCGGCCTCCAGGGGGCTGGTGAGACCCAGTACTTC. It encodes CASSSGLQGAGETQYF.

The V gene is TRBV6-5, the J gene TRBJ1-4; 9 bases map to TRBD1. This CDR3 spans 14 amino acids. V lost 7 bases and J lost 4; bases outside the gene matches: 4. Germline V gene sequence: CDR1 MNHEY, CDR2 SVGAGI. CDR3 sequence: CASKRQGGNEKLFF. The CDR3 DNA sequence: TGTGCCAGCAAAAGACAGGGGGGTAATGAAAAACTGTTTTTT.

A few counts support this clone. The J gene is TRBJ1-1, the V gene TRBV7-9; D might be TRBD1 (5 bases). Trimming took 7 bases from V and 3 from J, leaving 12 bases between them. The CDR3 length is 13 residues. Germline CDR1 SEHNR, CDR2 FQNEAQ (reference sequence). The CDR3 DNA sequence: TGTGCCAGCACTGCTGGGACTTACACTGAAGCTTTCTTT. It codes for CASTAGTYTEAFF.

This chain connects TRBV5-1 to TRBJ2-5, with 9 bases aligning to TRBD2. The ends lost 3 bases at V and 2 bases at J; junction bases unmatched: 2. Germline CDR1 and CDR2: SGHRS and YFSETQ. The CDR3 length is 14 residues. The CDR3 region is CASSWTSEQETQYF. CDR3 sequence (DNA): TGCGCCAGCAGCTGGACTAGCGAACAAGAGACCCAGTACTTC.

Notes on this clone: This could be a read error, since a much larger clone is one nucleotide away. J is TRBJ2-1 and V is TRBV5-6, with TRBD2 matching 8 bases. The CDR3 runs 13 residues. Germline V CDR1 and CDR2: SGHDT, YYEEEE. CDR3 loop: CVSSLPSGNEQFF. DNA of the CDR3: TGTGTCAGCAGCTTGCCTAGCGGGAATGAGCAGTTCTTC.

This clone occurred once. The chain carries TRBV5-1 and TRBJ1-3, with D tentatively TRBD1 (6 bases). This CDR3 region has 17 residues. Germline-derived CDR1 and CDR2 are SGHRS and YFSETQ. V lost 4 bases and J lost 4, with 21 bases in between. CDR3 protein: CASSPQLQGISGNTIYF. Written as DNA, the CDR3 is TGCGCCAGCAGCCCACAGCTACAGGGTATTTCAGGAAACACCATATATTTT.

Ten or more counts support this clone. The chain has TRBV12-3 or TRBV12-4 and TRBJ2-5; the D gene is possibly TRBD2 (6 bases). V was cut by 5 bases and J by 9 bases, with 16 bases left in between. The CDR3 totals 13 residues. In DNA, the CDR3 is TGTGCCAGCAGTCCCCCTGAAGGGGAGGCCCAGTACTTC. Protein: CASSPPEGEAQYF.

This clone has only a few counts. CDR3 sequence (DNA): TGCGCCAGCAGCGCCGCCGGTTTTGCTAGCACAGATACGCAGTATTTT. This codes for CASSAAGFASTDTQYF. This chain uses TRBV5-1 with TRBJ2-3, with D hard to call. Germline assignment: CDR1 SGHRS and CDR2 YFSETQ. V was trimmed by 4 bases and J by 0 bases, leaving 15 bases between them. The CDR3 is made up of 16 amino acids.

The chain links TRBV28 to TRBJ1-5; TRBD1 might be the D (6 bases). V gave up 5 bases and J gave up 0 bases, with 17 bases separating them. The CDR3 is 17 residues long. Germline V gene lookup returns CDR1 MDHEN and CDR2 SYDVKM. The CDR3 coding sequence is TGTGCCAGCAGTGCCCCAGGGGCAGCTTATAGCAATCAGCCCCAGCATTTT. Translation: CASSAPGAAYSNQPQHF.

This rearrangement joins TRBV27 to TRBJ2-7; 8 bases line up with TRBD1. The CDR3 runs to 14 residues. Germline assignment: CDR1 MNHEY and CDR2 SMNVEV (reference sequence). V shed 5 bases and J 3 bases; nucleotides not matched to a gene: 6. CDR3 bases: TGTGCCAGCAGTCCCCAGGGGGCCCTCTACGAGCAGTACTTC. Its translation: CASSPQGALYEQYF.